The 2 T cell receptor beta chains below were found in one sample sequenced in a study of glioma-infiltrating T cells. Using RNA template, CDR3s of TCR alpha and beta were amplified with iRepertoire arm-PCR. TCRdb re-called the multiplex PCR reads through MiXCR, storing one row per CDR3 protein. This sample yields about 140,000 distinct CDR3 sequences, of which roughly 43% are seen a single time; over 15% belongs to the top ten. The sequencing input was glioma tissue, nonneoplastic brain tissue, or PBMCs (not recorded which). The origin of the receptors is a human donor with low-grade glioma or glioblastoma, undergoing nonglioma brain surgery, or in good health (not recorded which).

The gene calls are TRBV6-2 or TRBV6-3 and TRBJ2-3; 10 nucleotides line up with TRBD2. This CDR3 is built from 16 residues. V lost 5 bases, J lost 2 bases, and 7 bases stayed unmatched. Germline V gene data show CDR1 as MNHEY and CDR2 as SVGEGT. Written as DNA, the CDR3 is TGTGCCAGCAGTGGTTCGACTAGCGGGCTCACAGATACGCAGTATTTT. Amino acid sequence: CASSGSTSGLTDTQYF.

CDR3 residues: CASSVDRGVRTEAFF. The CDR3 bases are TGTGCCAGCAGTGTAGATCGGGGAGTACGCACTGAAGCTTTCTTT. The V gene is TRBV2, the J gene TRBJ1-1; D is unresolved. The V end was cut by 4 bases, the J end by 4 bases, with 16 bases between. Germline-derived CDR1 and CDR2 are SNHLY and FYNNEI. This CDR3 spans 15 amino acids. Full variable domain (outside the CDR3, taken from reference TRBV2 and TRBJ1-1): EPEVTQTPSHQVTQMGQEVILRCVPISNHLYFYWYRQILGQKVEFLVSFYNNEISEKSEIFDDQFSVERPDGSNFTLKIRSTKLEDSAMYFCASSVDRGVRTEAFFGQGTRLTVV.